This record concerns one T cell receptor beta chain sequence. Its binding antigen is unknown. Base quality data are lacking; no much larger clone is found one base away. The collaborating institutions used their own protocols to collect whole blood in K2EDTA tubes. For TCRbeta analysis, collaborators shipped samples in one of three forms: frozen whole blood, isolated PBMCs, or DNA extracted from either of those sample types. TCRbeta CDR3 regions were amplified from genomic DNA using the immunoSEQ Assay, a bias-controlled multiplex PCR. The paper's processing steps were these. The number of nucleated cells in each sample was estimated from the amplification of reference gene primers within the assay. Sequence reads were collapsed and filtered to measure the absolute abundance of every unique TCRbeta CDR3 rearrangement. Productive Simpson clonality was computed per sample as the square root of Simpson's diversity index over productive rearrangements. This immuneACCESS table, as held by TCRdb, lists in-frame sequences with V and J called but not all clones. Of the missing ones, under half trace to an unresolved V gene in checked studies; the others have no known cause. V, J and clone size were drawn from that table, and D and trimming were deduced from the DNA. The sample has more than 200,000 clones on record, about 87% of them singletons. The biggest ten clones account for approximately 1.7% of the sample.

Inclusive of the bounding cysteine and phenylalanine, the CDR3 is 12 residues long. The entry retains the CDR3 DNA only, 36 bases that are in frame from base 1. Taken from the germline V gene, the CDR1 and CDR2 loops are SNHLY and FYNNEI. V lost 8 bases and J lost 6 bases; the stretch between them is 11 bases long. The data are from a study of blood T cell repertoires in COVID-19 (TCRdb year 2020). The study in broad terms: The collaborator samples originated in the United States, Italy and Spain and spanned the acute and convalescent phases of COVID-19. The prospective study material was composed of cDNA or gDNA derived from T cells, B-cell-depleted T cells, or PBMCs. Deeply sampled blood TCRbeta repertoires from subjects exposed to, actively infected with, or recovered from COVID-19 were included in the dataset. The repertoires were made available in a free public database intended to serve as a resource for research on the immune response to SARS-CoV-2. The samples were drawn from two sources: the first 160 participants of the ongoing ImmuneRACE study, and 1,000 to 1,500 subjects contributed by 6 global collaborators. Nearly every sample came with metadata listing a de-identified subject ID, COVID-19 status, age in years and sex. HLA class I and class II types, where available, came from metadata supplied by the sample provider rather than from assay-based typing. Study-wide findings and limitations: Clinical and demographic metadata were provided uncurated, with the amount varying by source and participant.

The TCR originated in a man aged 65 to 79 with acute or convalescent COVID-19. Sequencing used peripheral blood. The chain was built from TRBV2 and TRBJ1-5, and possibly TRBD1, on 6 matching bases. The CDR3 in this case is CASSGDGQPQHF. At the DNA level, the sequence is TGTGCCAGCTCAGGGGACGGTCAGCCCCAGCATTTT.